These T cell receptor beta chains were read from a single sample in a study of blood T cell repertoires in COVID-19. The protocol was immunoSEQ multiplex PCR, while the TCRdb copy is restricted to in-frame clones and leaves out a portion. The repertoire consists of about 500,000 clones, with about 89% occurring once and the leading ten covering less than 9%. The sequenced sample was peripheral blood. Source of these receptors: a woman between 45 and 65 years old with COVID-19, enrolled during active disease. The CDR3 runs from the conserved cysteine through the conserved F or W. Each record gives: D gene, clone size, V gene, CDR3 length, J gene, CDR3 DNA, CDR3 protein. The D gene is left open where the match is weak. Clone size is not always given. Where it is, it says once, few, many or a class for expanded clones.

-	-	TRBV6-6	15	TRBJ2-7	TGTGCCAGCAAGGTAGGCCAGGGAAGTCGCTACGAGCAGTACTTC	CASKVGQGSRYEQYF
TRBD1	once	TRBV6-5	15	TRBJ2-1	TGTGCCAGCAGAGAGACAGGGGGCGCCTACAATGAGCAGTTCTTC	CASRETGGAYNEQFF
-	-	TRBV19	13	TRBJ1-1	TGTGCCAGTAGTATGGAATACAGCACTGAAGCTTTCTTT	CASSMEYSTEAFF
-	-	TRBV27	18	TRBJ1-4	TGTGCCAGCAGCCTCTCCCCCGACACCACCGGAACTAATGAAAAACTGTTTTTT	CASSLSPDTTGTNEKLFF
TRBD1	-	TRBV5-4	16	TRBJ1-2	TGTGCCAGCAGCTTACCCGAACGAGGGGGCGGCTATGGCTACACCTTC	CASSLPERGGGYGYTF
TRBD1	-	TRBV24-1	16	TRBJ2-1	TGTGCCACCAGTGAGCCGGGACAGGGGGGCTACGATGAGCAGTTCTTC	CATSEPGQGGYDEQFF
-	-	TRBV18	15	TRBJ2-7	TGTGCCAGCTCGGAGGGCGTCGGGGAGTACTACGAGCAGTACTTC	CASSEGVGEYYEQYF
-	-	TRBV6-5	11	TRBJ2-5	TGTGCCAGCAGCCTTCAAGAGACCCAGTACTTC	CASSLQETQYF
TRBD1	-	TRBV7-2	14	TRBJ1-5	TGTGCCAGCAGAGGGACAGGGAACAATCAGCCCCAGCATTTT	CASRGTGNNQPQHF
TRBD2	-	TRBV6-5	14	TRBJ2-2	TGTGCCAGCAGGCAGACAGCGGGGACCGGGGAGCTGTTTTTT	CASRQTAGTGELFF
-	-	TRBV12-3/TRBV12-4	13	TRBJ1-2	TGTGCCAGCAGGACGTGGGACACCTATGGCTACACCTTC	CASRTWDTYGYTF
-	-	TRBV12-3/TRBV12-4	13	TRBJ1-5	TGTGCCAGCAGTTATGGGAGGGATCAGCCCCAGCATTTT	CASSYGRDQPQHF
-	-	TRBV7-9	16	TRBJ2-3	TGTGCCAGCAGCCCCTGGAGCGGTTGGGCCACAGATACGCAGTATTTT	CASSPWSGWATDTQYF
TRBD1	-	TRBV25-1	15	TRBJ1-1	TGTGCCAGCAGTGAATTGGACAGGGGGGCCCCTGAAGCTTTCTTT	CASSELDRGAPEAFF
-	-	TRBV24-1	19	TRBJ1-2	TGTGCCACCAGTGATTCTATCAGGGGAAACCGGGAAGCTAACTATGGCTACACCTTC	CATSDSIRGNREANYGYTF
-	-	TRBV28	12	TRBJ2-1	TGTGCCAGCAGCCCCGCGATAGTTGAGCAGTTCTTC	CASSPAIVEQFF
-	-	TRBV6-2/TRBV6-3	13	TRBJ1-1	TGTGCCAGCAGTTATGGCGGATACCCTGAAGCTTTCTTT	CASSYGGYPEAFF
TRBD1	-	TRBV18	14	TRBJ2-7	TGTGCCAGCTCACCTGGGACAGACCCCTACGAGCAGTACTTC	CASSPGTDPYEQYF
-	-	TRBV3-1/TRBV3-2	15	TRBJ1-1	TGTGCCAGCAGCCGCCGCGTAGGGACTAACACTGAAGCTTTCTTT	CASSRRVGTNTEAFF
TRBD2	-	TRBV30	13	TRBJ2-7	TGTGCCTGGGTAGCGGGGGACTCCTACGAGCAGTACTTC	CAWVAGDSYEQYF
-	-	TRBV18	14	TRBJ1-1	TGTGCCAGCTCACCGCAGGGCATGAACACTGAAGCTTTCTTT	CASSPQGMNTEAFF
-	-	TRBV5-1	15	TRBJ2-1	TGCGCCAGCAGCTTTGACAAGAGCTCCTACAATGAGCAGTTCTTC	CASSFDKSSYNEQFF
-	-	TRBV30	13	TRBJ2-2	TGTGCCCTATCGGGGAGACGAGCCGGGGAGCTGTTTTTT	CALSGRRAGELFF
-	-	TRBV24-1	13	TRBJ2-3	TGTGCCACCGGATCCAGGGACACAGATACGCAGTATTTT	CATGSRDTDTQYF
-	-	TRBV7-3	13	TRBJ1-3	TGTGCCAGCAACAGGACCCCGGGTGACACCATATATTTT	CASNRTPGDTIYF
TRBD1	-	TRBV2	15	TRBJ2-1	TGTGCCAGCAGGACCGACAGGGTCCCCTACAATGAGCAGTTCTTC	CASRTDRVPYNEQFF
-	-	TRBV5-6	15	TRBJ2-7	TGTGCCAGCAGCCCCTTCGTCGGGGGCTCCTACGAGCAGTACTTC	CASSPFVGGSYEQYF